This T cell receptor beta chain was identified during a study of blood T cell repertoires in COVID-19. Study summary: Both acute and convalescent COVID-19 samples were obtained from the United States, Italy and Spain. T cells, B-cell-depleted T cells, or PBMCs supplied cDNA or gDNA.

The V gene's germline CDR1 is MNHEY and CDR2 SMNVEV (reference sequence). With V trimmed by 1 base and J by 6 bases, 5 bases remained unmatched. The CDR3 covers 14 residues. Study processing details: The authors estimated nucleated cell counts from reference gene primer amplification. Repertoires were generated with immunoSEQ multiplex PCR, while TCRdb's copy carries only in-frame clones and drops some. V, J and clone size derive from that table, while D and trimming were established from the DNA sequence. Of roughly 120,000 clones in the sample, approximately 77% were seen once. V and J are TRBV27 and TRBJ2-7; 8 nucleotides line up with TRBD1. Source material: peripheral blood. The clonotype was recovered from a human donor in a cohort sampled during active COVID-19. CDR3 bases: TGTGCCAGCAGTTTATTGGACAGGGAAAGCGAGCAGTACTTC. It codes for CASSLLDRESEQYF.